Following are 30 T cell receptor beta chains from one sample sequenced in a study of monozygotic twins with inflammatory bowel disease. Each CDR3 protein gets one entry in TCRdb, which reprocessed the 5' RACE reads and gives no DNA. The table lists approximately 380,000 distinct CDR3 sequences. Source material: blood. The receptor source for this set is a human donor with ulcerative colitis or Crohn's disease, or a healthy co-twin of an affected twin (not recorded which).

CDR3 sequence: CASSLARTVKNYGYTF. V usage is TRBV12-3 or TRBV12-4 and J usage is TRBJ1-2; the TCRdb D gene call, TRBD1, has no DNA to confirm it. The CDR3 is 16 amino acids.

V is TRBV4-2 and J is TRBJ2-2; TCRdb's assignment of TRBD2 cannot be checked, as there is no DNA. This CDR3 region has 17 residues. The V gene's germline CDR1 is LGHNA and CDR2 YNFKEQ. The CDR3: CASSQLRTSGGAGELFF.

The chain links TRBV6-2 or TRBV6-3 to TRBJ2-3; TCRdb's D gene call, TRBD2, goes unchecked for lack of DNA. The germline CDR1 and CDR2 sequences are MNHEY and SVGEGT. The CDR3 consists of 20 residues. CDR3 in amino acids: CASSYLLAADVNTRTDTQYF.

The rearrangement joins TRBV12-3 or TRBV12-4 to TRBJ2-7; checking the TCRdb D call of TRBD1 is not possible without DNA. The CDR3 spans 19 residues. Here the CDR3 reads CASSSWGVVAGTVSYEQYF.

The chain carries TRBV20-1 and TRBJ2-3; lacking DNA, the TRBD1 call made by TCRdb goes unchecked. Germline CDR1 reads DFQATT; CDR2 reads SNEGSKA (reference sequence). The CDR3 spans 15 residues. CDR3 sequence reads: CSAPRRGQGTDTQYF.

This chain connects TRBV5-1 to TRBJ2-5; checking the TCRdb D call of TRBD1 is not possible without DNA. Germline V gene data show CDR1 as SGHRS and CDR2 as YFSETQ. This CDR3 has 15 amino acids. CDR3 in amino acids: CASSSQTGGGETQYF.

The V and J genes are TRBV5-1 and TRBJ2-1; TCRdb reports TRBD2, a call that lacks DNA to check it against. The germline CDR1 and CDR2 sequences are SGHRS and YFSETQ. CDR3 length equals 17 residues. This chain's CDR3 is CASSLRGTRVADNEQFF.

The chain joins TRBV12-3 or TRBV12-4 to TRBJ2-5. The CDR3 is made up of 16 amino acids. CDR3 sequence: CASSLWQAKYQETQYF.

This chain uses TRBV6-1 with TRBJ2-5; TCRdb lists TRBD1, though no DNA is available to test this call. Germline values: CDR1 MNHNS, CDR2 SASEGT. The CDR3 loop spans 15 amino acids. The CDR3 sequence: CASTTKGEYQETQYF.

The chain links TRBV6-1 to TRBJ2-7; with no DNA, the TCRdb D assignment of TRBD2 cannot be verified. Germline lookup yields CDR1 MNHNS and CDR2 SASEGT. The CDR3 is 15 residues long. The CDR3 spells CASTSVGPASYEQYF.

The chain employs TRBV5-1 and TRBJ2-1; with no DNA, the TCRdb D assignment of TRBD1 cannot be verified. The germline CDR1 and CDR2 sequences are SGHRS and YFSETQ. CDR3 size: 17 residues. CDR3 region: CASSLAFRGQANNEQFF.

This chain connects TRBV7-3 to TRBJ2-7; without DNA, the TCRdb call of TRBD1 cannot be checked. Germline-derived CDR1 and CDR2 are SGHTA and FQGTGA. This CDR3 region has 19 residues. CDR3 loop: CASSLKPYGGGEQTYEQYF.

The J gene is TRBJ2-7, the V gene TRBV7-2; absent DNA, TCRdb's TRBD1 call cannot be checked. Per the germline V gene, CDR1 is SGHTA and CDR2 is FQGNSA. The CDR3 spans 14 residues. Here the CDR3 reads CASSARQGMGEQYF.

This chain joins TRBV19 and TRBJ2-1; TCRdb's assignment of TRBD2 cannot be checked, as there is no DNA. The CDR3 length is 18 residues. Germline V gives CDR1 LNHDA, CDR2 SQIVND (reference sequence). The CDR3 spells CASSTPTSGGAPYNEQFF.

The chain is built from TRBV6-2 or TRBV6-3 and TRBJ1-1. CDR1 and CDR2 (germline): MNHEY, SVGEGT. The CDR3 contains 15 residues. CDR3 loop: CASSYSPRRPTEAFF.

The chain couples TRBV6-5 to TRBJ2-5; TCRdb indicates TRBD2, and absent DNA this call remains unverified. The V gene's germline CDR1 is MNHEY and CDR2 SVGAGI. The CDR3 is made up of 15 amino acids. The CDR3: CASSYNGLVGETQYF.

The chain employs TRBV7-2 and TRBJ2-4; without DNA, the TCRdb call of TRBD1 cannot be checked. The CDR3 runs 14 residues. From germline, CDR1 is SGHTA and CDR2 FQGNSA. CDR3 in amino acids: CASRQGLAKNIQYF.

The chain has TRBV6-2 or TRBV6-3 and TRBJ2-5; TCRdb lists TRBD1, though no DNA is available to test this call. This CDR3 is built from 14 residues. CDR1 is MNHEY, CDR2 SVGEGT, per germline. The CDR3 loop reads CASNPTGGEETQYF.

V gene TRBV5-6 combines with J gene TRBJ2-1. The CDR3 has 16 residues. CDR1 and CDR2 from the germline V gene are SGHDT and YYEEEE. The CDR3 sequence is CASSVASLASYNEQFF.

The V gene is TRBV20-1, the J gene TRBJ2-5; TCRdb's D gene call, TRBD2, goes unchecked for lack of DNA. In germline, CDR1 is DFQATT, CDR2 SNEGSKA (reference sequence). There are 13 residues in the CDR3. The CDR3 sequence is CSAPPSAQETQYF.

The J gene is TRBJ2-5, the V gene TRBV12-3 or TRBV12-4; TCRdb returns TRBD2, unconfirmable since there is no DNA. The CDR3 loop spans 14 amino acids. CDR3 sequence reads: CASSPDSGRETQYF.

The CDR3 spells CASSFMTGAHAYEQYF. The genes are TRBV5-1 and TRBJ2-7; absent DNA, TCRdb's TRBD1 call cannot be checked. The CDR3 is 16 amino acids. Germline V gene lookup returns CDR1 SGHRS and CDR2 YFSETQ.

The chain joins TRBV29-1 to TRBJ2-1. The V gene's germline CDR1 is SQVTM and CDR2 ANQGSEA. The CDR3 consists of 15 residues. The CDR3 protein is CSVEGVRGSYNEQFF.

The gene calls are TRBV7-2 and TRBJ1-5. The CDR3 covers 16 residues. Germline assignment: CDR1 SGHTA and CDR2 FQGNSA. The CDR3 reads CASSLEINRGNQPQHF.

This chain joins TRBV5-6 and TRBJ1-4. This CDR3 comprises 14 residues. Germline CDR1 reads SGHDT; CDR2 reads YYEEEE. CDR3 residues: CASSLASIHEKLFF. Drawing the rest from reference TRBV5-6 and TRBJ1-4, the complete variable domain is DAGVTQSPTHLIKTRGQQVTLRCSPKSGHDTVSWYQQALGQGPQFIFQYYEEEERQRGNFPDRFSGHQFPNYSSELNVNALLLGDSALYLCASSLASIHEKLFFGSGTQLSVL.

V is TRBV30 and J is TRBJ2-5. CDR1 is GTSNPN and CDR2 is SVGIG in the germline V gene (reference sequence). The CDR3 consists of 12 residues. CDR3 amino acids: CAWVAYQETQYF.

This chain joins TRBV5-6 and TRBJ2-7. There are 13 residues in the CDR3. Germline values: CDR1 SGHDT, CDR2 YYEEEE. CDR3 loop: CASTLGAVYEQYF. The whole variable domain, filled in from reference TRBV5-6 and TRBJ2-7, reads DAGVTQSPTHLIKTRGQQVTLRCSPKSGHDTVSWYQQALGQGPQFIFQYYEEEERQRGNFPDRFSGHQFPNYSSELNVNALLLGDSALYLCASTLGAVYEQYFGPGTRLTVT.

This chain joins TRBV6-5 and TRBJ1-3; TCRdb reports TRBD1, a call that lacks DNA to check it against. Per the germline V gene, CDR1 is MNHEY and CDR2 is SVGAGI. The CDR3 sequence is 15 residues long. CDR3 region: CASSYDSQNGNTIYF.

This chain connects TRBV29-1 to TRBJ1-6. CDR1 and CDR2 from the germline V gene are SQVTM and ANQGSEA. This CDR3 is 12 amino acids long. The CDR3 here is CSVGGQDSPLHF. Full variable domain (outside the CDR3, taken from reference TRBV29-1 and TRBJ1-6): SAVISQKPSRDICQRGTSLTIQCQVDSQVTMMFWYRQQPGQSLTLIATANQGSEATYESGFVIDKFPISRPNLTFSTLTVSNMSPEDSSIYLCSVGGQDSPLHFGNGTRLTVT.

CDR3 protein: CASSLARGAADTQYF. V is TRBV5-1 and J is TRBJ2-3; TCRdb returns TRBD1, unconfirmable since there is no DNA. The germline CDR1 and CDR2 sequences are SGHRS and YFSETQ. The CDR3 is made up of 15 amino acids. Looking up the rest from reference TRBV5-1 and TRBJ2-3 gives the full variable domain: KAGVTQTPRYLIKTRGQQVTLSCSPISGHRSVSWYQQTPGQGLQFLFEYFSETQRNKGNFPGRFSGRQFSNSRSEMNVSTLELGDSALYLCASSLARGAADTQYFGPGTRLTVL.